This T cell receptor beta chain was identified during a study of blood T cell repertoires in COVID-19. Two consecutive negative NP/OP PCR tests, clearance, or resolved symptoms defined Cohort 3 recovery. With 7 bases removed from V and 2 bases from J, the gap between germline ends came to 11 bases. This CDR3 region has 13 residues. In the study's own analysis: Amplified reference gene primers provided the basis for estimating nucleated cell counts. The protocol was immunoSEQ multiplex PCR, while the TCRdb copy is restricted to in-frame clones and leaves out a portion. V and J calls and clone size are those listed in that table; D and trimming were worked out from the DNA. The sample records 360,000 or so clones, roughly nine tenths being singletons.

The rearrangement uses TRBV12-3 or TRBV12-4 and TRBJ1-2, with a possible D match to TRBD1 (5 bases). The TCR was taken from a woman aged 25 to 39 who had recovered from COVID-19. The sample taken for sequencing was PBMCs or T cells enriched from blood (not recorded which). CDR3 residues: CASTLTDNYGYTF. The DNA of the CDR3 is TGTGCCAGCACTCTGACAGACAACTATGGCTACACCTTC.